Listed here are 21 T cell receptor beta chains from one sample, sequenced in a study of molecular identifiers for immune sequencing clone quantification (dated by TCRdb to 2017 to 2018). Libraries were prepared through PCR. This sample was sequenced with a NextSeq 500. Using fastp at Q25 and MiXCR, TCRdb reprocessed the public reads and kept productive beta chains. A single entry per CDR3 protein holds the most common genes and DNA from its merged rows. This sample gives about half a million distinct CDR3 sequences in total; around 25% of them show up just once. The ten largest clones represent just over 0.75% of the sample. The source material was naive CD8+ T cells from blood, with Jurkat cell RNA spiked in. The label giving this sample's cell subset or site can be read as: FACS-sorted CD8+CD4-CCR7+CD45RA+ naive T cells. The receptors derive from a human donor in good health. Some libraries in this study had Jurkat cell RNA spiked in.

The sample holds many counts of this clonotype. V and J are TRBV5-5 and TRBJ2-3; 8 bases are a match to TRBD2. The CDR3 totals 15 residues. The germline V gene encodes CDR1 SGHKS and CDR2 YYEKEE (reference sequence). Losses at the gene ends were 3 bases for V and 2 bases for J; bases not matched to a gene: 5. CDR3 coding DNA: TGTGCCAGCAGCTGGAGCGGGGGAGCCACAGATACGCAGTATTTT. Translated, it gives CASSWSGGATDTQYF. Combining the CDR3 with reference TRBV5-5 and TRBJ2-3 gives the whole variable domain DAGVTQSPTHLIKTRGQQVTLRCSPISGHKSVSWYQQVLGQGPQFIFQYYEKEERGRGNFPDRFSARQFPNYSSELNVNALLLGDSALYLCASSWSGGATDTQYFGPGTRLTVL.

As regards this clonotype: This may come from a read error, since a much larger clone is one base off. The chain uses TRBV9 and TRBJ1-1; D not certain. This CDR3 comprises 15 residues. Germline V gene lookup returns CDR1 SGDLS and CDR2 YYNGEE. The germline V and J ends were trimmed by 0 bases and 0 bases, with 9 bases remaining between them. The CDR3 DNA sequence: TGTGCCAGCAGCGTAGTAGTGGATATGAACACTGAAGCTTTCTTT. Translating gives CASSVVVDMNTEAFF.

The chain couples TRBV7-2 to TRBJ2-5; 7 bases fit TRBD2. From germline, CDR1 is SGHTA and CDR2 FQGNSA. V was clipped by 2 bases and J by 5 bases; unmatched bases: 11. CDR3 length: 16 residues. This CDR3 is CASSLTWTRRSETQYF. CDR3 in DNA: TGTGCCAGCAGCTTAACTTGGACTAGGAGGTCGGAGACCCAGTACTTC.

This clonotype was found many times. This rearrangement joins TRBV14 to TRBJ2-2, with TRBD2 identical over 7 bases. Germline-derived CDR1 and CDR2 are SGHDN and FVKESK. The CDR3 consists of 15 residues. The V segment lost 4 bases and the J segment 1 base; nucleotides outside the gene matches: 3. Here the CDR3 DNA reads TGTGCCAGCAGCCCCACTAGCGTGAACACCGGGGAGCTGTTTTTT. Amino acids: CASSPTSVNTGELFF.

The chain links TRBV5-3 to TRBJ2-7, with a tentative D call TRBD1 (5 bases). TRBV5-3 is labeled an ORF, and its function is uncertain. V lost 0 bases to trimming and J lost 2 bases, with 9 bases between them. The CDR3 covers 14 residues. CDR3 coding DNA: TGTGCCAGAAGCTTGGCAGACAGCCCCTACGAGCAGTACTTC. This translates into CARSLADSPYEQYF.

This clonotype has at least ten counts. The rearrangement links TRBV29-1 to TRBJ1-1; a weak D match, TRBD1 (5 bases). The CDR3 contains 13 residues. V was pared by 7 bases and J by 4 bases, with 16 bases between. Germline values: CDR1 SQVTM, CDR2 ANQGSEA. CDR3 nucleotide sequence: TGCAGCGCAATGGACGGCGGGGCCACTGAAGCTTTCTTT. It translates to CSAMDGGATEAFF.

This clonotype occurred many times. The chain joins TRBV20-1 to TRBJ2-7; 12 nucleotides agree with TRBD2. Germline CDR1 is DFQATT and CDR2 is SNEGSKA (reference sequence). This CDR3 region has 15 residues. Trimming at V came to 1 base and at J to 4 bases, leaving 5 bases not matched to a gene. This chain's CDR3 is CSARGGTSGQYEQYF. CDR3 DNA sequence: TGCAGTGCTAGAGGAGGGACTAGCGGGCAGTACGAGCAGTACTTC.

This clonotype has at least ten counts. The chain employs TRBV6-5 and TRBJ2-7, with TRBD1 identical over 7 bases. V dropped 6 bases and J dropped 5; count of bases not matched to a gene: 10. CDR1 is MNHEY and CDR2 is SVGAGI in the germline V gene. CDR3 size: 14 residues. CDR3 DNA sequence: TGTGCCAGCAGAGACCTGACAGGGTTCCACGAGCAGTACTTC. Its translation is CASRDLTGFHEQYF.

The chain links TRBV7-8 to TRBJ2-7; maybe TRBD1 (6 bases). V lost 1 base, J lost 6 bases, and 13 bases lay in between. This CDR3 has 14 residues. Per germline, CDR1 SGHVS and CDR2 FQNEAQ. The CDR3 protein is CASSLVAGASEQYF. The CDR3 nucleotides are TGTGCCAGCAGCTTAGTAGCAGGGGCTTCCGAGCAGTACTTC.

The chain combines TRBV5-6 with TRBJ1-2; 9 nucleotides match TRBD1. CDR1 and CDR2 (germline): SGHDT, YYEEEE. Losses at the gene ends were 4 bases for V and 4 bases for J; bases not matched to a gene: 14. This CDR3 region has 17 residues. The CDR3, as DNA: TGTGCCAGCAGCCTCACAGGAACAGGGGGCGCCTCCTATGGCTACACCTTC. Amino acid sequence: CASSLTGTGGASYGYTF. Filled out from reference TRBV5-6 and TRBJ1-2, the complete variable domain reads DAGVTQSPTHLIKTRGQQVTLRCSPKSGHDTVSWYQQALGQGPQFIFQYYEEEERQRGNFPDRFSGHQFPNYSSELNVNALLLGDSALYLCASSLTGTGGASYGYTFGSGTRLTVV.

This clonotype was recorded at least ten times. The chain employs TRBV19 and TRBJ2-3; D unclear. The CDR3 is 11 amino acids. CDR1 and CDR2 (germline): LNHDA, SQIVND (reference sequence). The ends were cut back, 10 bases at V and 4 bases at J, with 9 bases in the middle. The CDR3 DNA sequence: TGTGCCACGACGAGTTCAGATACGCAGTATTTT. It codes for CATTSSDTQYF. Filled out from reference TRBV19 and TRBJ2-3, the complete variable domain reads DGGITQSPKYLFRKEGQNVTLSCEQNLNHDAMYWYRQDPGQGLRLIYYSQIVNDFQKGDIAEGYSVSREKKESFPLTVTSAQKNPTAFYLCATTSSDTQYFGPGTRLTVL.

The V and J genes are TRBV6-2 or TRBV6-3 and TRBJ1-1; the D gene is possibly TRBD1 (6 bases). The CDR3 consists of 13 residues. Germline V gene data show CDR1 as MNHEY and CDR2 as SVGEGT. V was cut by 2 bases and J by 6 bases, with 10 bases left in between. CDR3 residues: CASSYAGAAEAFF. Written as DNA, the CDR3 is TGTGCCAGCAGTTACGCAGGGGCCGCTGAAGCTTTCTTT.

CDR3 amino acids: CAWSVLGQAYF. Written as DNA, the CDR3 is TGTGCCTGGAGTGTATTGGGACAGGCGTACTTC. V is TRBV30 and J is TRBJ2-7; 8 bases fit TRBD1. The CDR3 sequence is 11 residues long. J gave up 12 bases and V 0 bases, and 4 bases lay outside the gene matches. Germline V gene sequence: CDR1 GTSNPN, CDR2 SVGIG (reference sequence).

This sequence joins TRBV18 and TRBJ2-1, with D unclear. Deletions cut 3 bases from V and 0 bases from J, with 12 bases between. The CDR3 spans 16 residues. CDR1 and CDR2 (germline): KGHSH, LQKENI. The chain's CDR3 is CASSPSSRSSYNEQFF. For the CDR3, the DNA is TGTGCCAGCTCACCTAGTAGCAGGTCCTCCTACAATGAGCAGTTCTTC.

This clonotype appeared many times. The CDR3 DNA reads as TGCGCCAGCAGCCAAACGGACCTCTCTGATGAGCAGTTCTTC. It translates to CASSQTDLSDEQFF. The rearrangement joins TRBV4-1 to TRBJ2-1; D is unresolved. The CDR3 has 14 residues. The ends were cut back, 2 bases at V and 8 bases at J, with 13 bases in the middle. Germline CDR1 is MGHRA and CDR2 is YSYEKL.

This clonotype occurred many times. V is TRBV6-5 and J is TRBJ2-2; 7 bases match TRBD1. Germline values: CDR1 MNHEY, CDR2 SVGAGI. V was pared by 5 bases and J by 0 bases, with 6 bases of the junction left unmatched. The CDR3 loop spans 16 amino acids. Here the CDR3 DNA reads TGTGCCAGCAGTCCATTCGGGACAGCGAACACCGGGGAGCTGTTTTTT. Translating it yields CASSPFGTANTGELFF.

This clonotype was counted many times. The rearrangement uses TRBV5-1 and TRBJ2-3; D gene uncertain. Germline CDR1 is SGHRS and CDR2 is YFSETQ. This CDR3 has 14 residues. The germline V and J ends were trimmed by 0 bases and 0 bases, with 5 bases remaining between them. CDR3 in DNA: TGCGCCAGCAGCTTGGTTTCGAGCACAGATACGCAGTATTTT. Translation gives CASSLVSSTDTQYF.

The chain employs TRBV20-1 and TRBJ2-5; TRBD2 might be the D (5 bases). The germline V gene has CDR1 DFQATT and CDR2 SNEGSKA (reference sequence). The CDR3 totals 13 residues. Trimming pared 6 bases from V and 0 bases from J, leaving 11 bases between. In nucleotides, the CDR3 is TGCAGTGCCCCACTAGAAAACCAAGAGACCCAGTACTTC. Residues: CSAPLENQETQYF.

This clonotype was detected only a few times. This chain joins TRBV19 and TRBJ1-5, with D uncertain. The CDR3 is 13 residues long. Trimming stripped 1 base from V and 5 bases from J, with 6 bases between. Germline V gene sequence: CDR1 LNHDA, CDR2 SQIVND (reference sequence). CDR3 in amino acids: CASSIGVDQPQHF. CDR3 bases: TGTGCCAGTAGTATAGGCGTGGATCAGCCCCAGCATTTT.

Remarks on this clonotype: A much more abundant neighbour one base away suggests this may be a read error. V usage is TRBV27 and J usage is TRBJ1-4, with 8 bases lining up with TRBD1. CDR1 is MNHEY, CDR2 SMNVEV, per germline (reference sequence). This CDR3 is 14 amino acids long. The chain's CDR3 is CAGSLGQGAEKLFF. The DNA of the CDR3 is TGTGCCGGCAGTTTAGGTCAGGGGGCTGAAAAACTGTTTTTT.

Many counts were recorded for this clonotype. This chain links TRBV29-1 with TRBJ2-3; no clear D gene. Germline-derived CDR1 and CDR2 are SQVTM and ANQGSEA. The CDR3 length is 13 residues. Trimming took 5 bases from V and 2 from J, leaving 11 bases between them. CDR3 nucleotide sequence: TGCAGCGTTCCCAGCTTAAACACAGATACGCAGTATTTT. The encoded protein is CSVPSLNTDTQYF.